This T cell receptor (beta chain) was retrieved from a study of control samples from healthy donors and cancer patients (dated by TCRdb to 2020 to 2022). Concerning this clone: The clone's antigen remains unknown. Per-base qualities were not stored, and no clone one base away is much larger.

The CDR3 runs 13 residues from the cysteine to the phenylalanine. The CDR3 DNA has 39 bases and is translated from base 1. V gives up 5 bases and J gives up 0 bases, and the segment between their germline ends measures 8 bases. The germline V gene yields SGHVS for CDR1 and FNYEAQ for CDR2. Preparation of the library involved the immunoSEQ multiplex PCR assay. TCRdb obtained this table from immuneACCESS and retained in-frame rearrangements with V and J assigned. These tables miss some clones; where compared with another copy, unresolved V genes account for less than half of the shortfall, and the remainder is unexplained. In all, the sample holds roughly 180,000 clones, and 85% to 95% of those were seen once. In total, the top ten clones hold 4.1% of the sample.

Sequencing used blood. This sequence uses TRBV7-6 and TRBJ2-7; the D element might be TRBD1 or TRBD2, as each aligns at 5 bases. This TCR derives from a woman aged 60-75 years in good health. The encoded CDR3 is CASSPGPSYEQYF. The DNA sequence is as follows: TGTGCCAGCAGCCCGGGGCCCTCCTACGAGCAGTACTTC.